The rows below give T cell receptor beta chains drawn from one sample of a study of vaccination effects on CD4 cells after COVID-19. No antigen has been identified for these receptors. The table came from immunoSEQ multiplex PCR; TCRdb's copy has only in-frame clones and leaves some out. The data hold tens of thousands of clones, with about three quarters observed a single time. This material consisted of CD4+ T cells from PBMCs cultured with HCoV-229E spike peptides, taken before COVID-19 vaccination. The receptors here all came from a human donor who received a COVID-19 vaccine. The CDR3 runs from the conserved cysteine through the conserved F or W. The D gene is left open where the match is weak. Clone size appears in some rows only: once, few, many, or a class for an expanded clone.

len | j_gene | abundance | d_gene | v_gene | CDR3aa | CDR3nt
15 | TRBJ1-2 | - | TRBD1 | TRBV6-4 | CASSEYQGQGARYTF | TGTGCCAGCAGTGAGTACCAGGGACAGGGGGCTCGCTACACCTTC
13 | TRBJ2-7 | - | - | TRBV5-1 | CASSFRDSGEQYF | TGCGCCAGCAGCTTTCGGGATTCGGGTGAGCAGTACTTC
16 | TRBJ1-1 | large | - | TRBV3-1/TRBV3-2 | CASSQGVQFGDTEAFF | TGTGCCAGCAGCCAGGGGGTACAGTTCGGGGACACTGAAGCTTTCTTT
16 | TRBJ1-1 | - | - | TRBV5-6 | CASSFNRVRLNTEAFF | TGTGCCAGCAGCTTCAACAGGGTCCGGTTGAACACTGAAGCTTTCTTT
13 | TRBJ2-7 | few | - | TRBV10-3 | CAIAKEGSYEQYF | TGTGCCATCGCCAAAGAGGGATCCTACGAGCAGTACTTC
13 | TRBJ1-2 | - | TRBD1 | TRBV29-1 | CSVGQGANYGYTF | TGCAGCGTAGGACAGGGGGCGAACTATGGCTACACCTTC
15 | TRBJ2-1 | - | - | TRBV6-4 | CASSDQSSAYNEQFF | TGTGCCAGCAGTGACCAGAGCTCCGCCTACAATGAGCAGTTCTTC
13 | TRBJ2-7 | - | TRBD2 | TRBV5-1 | CASSGTGGGEQYF | TGCGCCAGCAGCGGAACGGGGGGGGGCGAGCAGTACTTC
15 | TRBJ2-1 | - | TRBD2 | TRBV27 | CASSLAGGRYNEQFF | TGTGCCAGCAGTCTAGCGGGGGGGCGGTACAATGAGCAGTTCTTC
16 | TRBJ2-2 | few | - | TRBV3-1/TRBV3-2 | CASSQEREVGTGELFF | TGTGCCAGCAGCCAAGAGAGGGAGGTGGGCACCGGGGAGCTGTTTTTT
13 | TRBJ2-1 | - | - | TRBV19 | CASSRTGRNEQFF | TGTGCCAGTAGCAGAACAGGAAGGAATGAGCAGTTCTTC
11 | TRBJ2-7 | few | - | TRBV7-9 | CASSEAVEQYF | TGTGCCAGCAGCGAAGCAGTCGAGCAGTACTTC
13 | TRBJ1-1 | - | - | TRBV29-1 | CSVDDSLNTEAFF | TGCAGCGTTGATGACAGCCTGAACACTGAAGCTTTCTTT
20 | TRBJ2-3 | - | - | TRBV5-4 | CASSFKTGGIRGSSTDTQYF | TGTGCCAGCAGCTTTAAGACGGGCGGGATAAGAGGATCTAGCACAGATACGCAGTATTTT
14 | TRBJ2-2 | - | - | TRBV5-1 | CASSLRRGAGELFF | TGCGCCAGCAGCTTGCGACGCGGGGCCGGGGAGCTGTTTTTT
14 | TRBJ2-5 | - | - | TRBV4-2 | CASSQDPYQETQYF | TGTGCCAGCAGCCAAGATCCTTACCAAGAGACCCAGTACTTC
13 | TRBJ1-2 | few | - | TRBV2 | CASSVDGGSGYTF | TGTGCCAGCTCAGTGGACGGGGGCTCTGGCTACACCTTC
17 | TRBJ1-5 | - | TRBD1 | TRBV7-8 | CASSSDRDRGTYQPQHF | TGTGCCAGCAGCTCCGATAGGGACAGGGGAACCTATCAGCCCCAGCATTTT
14 | TRBJ1-2 | large | TRBD1 | TRBV7-8 | CASSTNRGNYGYTF | TGTGCCAGCAGCACAAACAGGGGAAACTATGGCTACACCTTC
15 | TRBJ1-3 | few | - | TRBV3-1/TRBV3-2 | CASSQTGIDGNTIYF | TGTGCCAGCAGCCAAACAGGGATAGATGGAAACACCATATATTTT